These 2 T cell receptor beta chains were sequenced from one sample in a study of blood T cell repertoires in COVID-19. The repertoire was sequenced with immunoSEQ multiplex PCR; TCRdb's copy has only in-frame clones and lacks some. The sample has about 210,000 clones; 80% to 90% are singletons. Input material: peripheral blood. All receptors come from a woman in her 40s with active or convalescent COVID-19.

The CDR3 nucleotides are TGTGCCAGCAGCTTAATGGCGGTAACCTACGAGCAGTACTTC. Its translation: CASSLMAVTYEQYF. The chain combines TRBV7-8 with TRBJ2-7; D call uncertain. The V end lost 2 bases, the J end lost 2 bases, and 10 bases lay between the germline ends. The CDR3 spans 14 residues. The germline V gene encodes CDR1 SGHVS and CDR2 FQNEAQ.

The chain recombines TRBV30 with TRBJ1-2; D is perhaps TRBD1 (6 bases). The CDR3 is 15 amino acids. V lost 0 bases and J lost 8, with 19 bases in between. In germline, CDR1 is GTSNPN, CDR2 SVGIG (reference sequence). CDR3 region: CAWSVELGGRGGYTF. As DNA, the CDR3 is TGTGCCTGGAGTGTCGAGTTAGGGGGACGAGGCGGCTACACCTTC.